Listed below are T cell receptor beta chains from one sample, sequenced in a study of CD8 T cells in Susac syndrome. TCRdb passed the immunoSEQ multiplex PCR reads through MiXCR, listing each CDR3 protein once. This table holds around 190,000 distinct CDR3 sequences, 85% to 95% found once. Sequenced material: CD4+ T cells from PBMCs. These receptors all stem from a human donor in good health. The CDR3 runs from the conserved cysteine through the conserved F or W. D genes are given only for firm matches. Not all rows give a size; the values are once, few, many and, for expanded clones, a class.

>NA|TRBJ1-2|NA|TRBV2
TGTGCCAGCAGTTTACAACAGGACAGCTACACCTTC
CASSLQQDSYTF
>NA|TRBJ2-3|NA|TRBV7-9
TGTGCCAGCAGCTTAGAGGCTAGAAGTATGGGGCAGTATTTT
CASSLEARSMGQYF
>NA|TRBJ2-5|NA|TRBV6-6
TGTGCCAGCAGTAAAACCGGGAACCAAGAGACCCAGTACTTC
CASSKTGNQETQYF
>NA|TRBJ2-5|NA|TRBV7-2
TGTGCCAGCAGCTTCCAGCCGGAGACCCAGTACTTC
CASSFQPETQYF
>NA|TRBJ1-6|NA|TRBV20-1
TGCAGTGCTAGAGTGGACACCAATTCACCCCTCCACTTT
CSARVDTNSPLHF
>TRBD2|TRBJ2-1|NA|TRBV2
TGTGCCAGCACTAGCGGGGGGTATTATGAGCAGTTCTTC
CASTSGGYYEQFF
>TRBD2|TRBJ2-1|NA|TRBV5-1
TGCGCCAGCAGTTACGGGACTAGCGGGGCCTATGCTGAGCAGTTCTTC
CASSYGTSGAYAEQFF
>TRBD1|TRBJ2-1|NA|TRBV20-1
TGCAGTGCTAGAGATAGGGACAGGGACGCTTACAATGAGCAGTTCTTC
CSARDRDRDAYNEQFF
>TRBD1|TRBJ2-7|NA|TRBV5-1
TGCGCCAGCAGCCGCCGGACAGGGCTGGGCGAGCAGTACTTC
CASSRRTGLGEQYF
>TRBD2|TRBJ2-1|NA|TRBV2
TGTGCCAGCAGTCCCTCAGTAGCGGGGGGTTTCTACAATGAGCAGTTCTTC
CASSPSVAGGFYNEQFF
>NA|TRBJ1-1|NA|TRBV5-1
TGCGCCAGCCGCCCCACCGTCGGGAACACTGAAGCTTTCTTT
CASRPTVGNTEAFF
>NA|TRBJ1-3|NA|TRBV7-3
TGTGCCAGCAGCATGGGACGGGGAAACACCATATATTTT
CASSMGRGNTIYF
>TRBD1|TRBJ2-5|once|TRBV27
TGTGCCAGCACCCCCATTCGGACAGGGGTCCGGGAGACCCAGTACTTC
CASTPIRTGVRETQYF
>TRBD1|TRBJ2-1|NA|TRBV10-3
TGTGCCATCAACGAAGGGGGCATCTTCAAGAATGAGCAGTTCTTC
CAINEGGIFKNEQFF
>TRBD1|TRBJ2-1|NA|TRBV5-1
TGCGCCAGCAGATCCAACAGGGGGTACAATGAGCAGTTCTTC
CASRSNRGYNEQFF
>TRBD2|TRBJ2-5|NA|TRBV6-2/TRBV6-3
TGTGCCAGCAGGACCGGGGGGGCCCTGGAGACCCAGTACTTC
CASRTGGALETQYF
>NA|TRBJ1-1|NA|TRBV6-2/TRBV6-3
TGTGCCAGCAGTTACTCCACAGGGCGGAACACTGAAGCTTTCTTT
CASSYSTGRNTEAFF
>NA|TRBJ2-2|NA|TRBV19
TGTGCCAGTAGTATTAAAGTGACGAACACCGGGGAGCTGTTTTTT
CASSIKVTNTGELFF
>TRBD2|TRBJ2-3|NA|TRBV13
TGTGCCAGCAGCTTTACCACTGGGGGGGACTTTGGTACGCAGTATTTT
CASSFTTGGDFGTQYF
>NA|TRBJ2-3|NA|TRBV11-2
TGTGCCAGCAGCTTAACCGTGGTCGCGAAAGATACGCAGTATTTT
CASSLTVVAKDTQYF
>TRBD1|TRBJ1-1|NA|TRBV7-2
TGTGCCAGCAGCGCCCGACAGGGGCTACAGGGCACTGAAGCTTTCTTT
CASSARQGLQGTEAFF
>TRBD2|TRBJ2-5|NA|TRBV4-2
TGTGCCAGCAGCCAAGATTGGGGAGGGGAGACCCAGTACTTC
CASSQDWGGETQYF
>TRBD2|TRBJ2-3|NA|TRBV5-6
TGTGCCAGCAGCTCCGGGACTATCGCAGATACGCAGTATTTT
CASSSGTIADTQYF
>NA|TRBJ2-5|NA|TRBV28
TGTGCCAGCAGTGCCCCTGGCCAAGAGACCCAGTACTTC
CASSAPGQETQYF
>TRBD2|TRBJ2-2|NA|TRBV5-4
TGTGCCAGCAGCACCAGCGGGGGGGCTCGTGGCACCGGGGAGCTGTTTTTT
CASSTSGGARGTGELFF
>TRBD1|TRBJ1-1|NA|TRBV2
TGTGCCAGCAGTGACCAGACAGGGTCCCTGGGCACTGAAGCTTTCTTT
CASSDQTGSLGTEAFF
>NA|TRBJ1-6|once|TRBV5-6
TGTGCCAGCAGCTTGTCCCCAGCCAACCCTAATTCACCCCTCCACTTT
CASSLSPANPNSPLHF
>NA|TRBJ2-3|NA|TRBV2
TGTGCCACTAATCCCGTCGGAGACACAGATACGCAGTATTTT
CATNPVGDTDTQYF
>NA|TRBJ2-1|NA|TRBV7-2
TGTGCCAGCAGCTTAATCGGTTCCCCGGGTGGTAATGAGCAGTTCTTC
CASSLIGSPGGNEQFF
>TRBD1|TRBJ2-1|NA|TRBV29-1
TGCAGCGTGGAGGGATCCCCGGGACAGGGCTTCAATGAGCAGTTCTTC
CSVEGSPGQGFNEQFF
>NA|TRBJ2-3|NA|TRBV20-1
TGCAGTGCTAGAGTTTTCGATACGCAGTATTTT
CSARVFDTQYF
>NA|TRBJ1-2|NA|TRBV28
TGTGCCAGCAGTTTGAGAGGGAACTATGGCTACACCTTC
CASSLRGNYGYTF
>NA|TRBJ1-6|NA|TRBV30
TGTGCCTGGAAGAATCCCGGTCCCTCCTATAATTCACCCCTCCACTTT
CAWKNPGPSYNSPLHF
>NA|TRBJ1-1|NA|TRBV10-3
TGTGCCATCAGCTCAAGGTGGAACACTGAAGCTTTCTTT
CAISSRWNTEAFF
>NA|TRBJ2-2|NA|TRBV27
TGTGCCTCCCAAGGCATGGAGAAGGGTACCGGGGAGCTGTTTTTT
CASQGMEKGTGELFF
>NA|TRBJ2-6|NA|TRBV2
TGTGCCAGCAGGATTAGCGGCTCTGGGGCCAACGTCCTGACTTTC
CASRISGSGANVLTF
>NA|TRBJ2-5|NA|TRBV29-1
TGCAGCGGGGCGAGGGCGCGGGAGACCCAGTACTTC
CSGARARETQYF
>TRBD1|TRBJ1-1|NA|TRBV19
TGTGCCAGTAGTGAAGATACAGGGGGACGGACTGAAGCTTTCTTT
CASSEDTGGRTEAFF
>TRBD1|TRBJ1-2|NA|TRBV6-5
TGTGCCAGCAGCCCACAGGGGCGGAACTATGGCTACACCTTC
CASSPQGRNYGYTF
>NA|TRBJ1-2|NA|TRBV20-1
TGCAGTGCTCTACTCGGATCCTATGGCTACACCTTC
CSALLGSYGYTF
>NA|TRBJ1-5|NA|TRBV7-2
TGTGCCAGCAGCTTGACAGGCGACTTCCAGCCCCAGCATTTT
CASSLTGDFQPQHF
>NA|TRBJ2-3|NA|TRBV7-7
TGTGCTAGCAGTTGGGGGGGCCGCGGAGATACGCAGTATTTT
CASSWGGRGDTQYF
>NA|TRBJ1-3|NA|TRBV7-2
TGTGCCAGCAGCTTAGTCGGCAGTTTCTCTGGAAACACCATATATTTT
CASSLVGSFSGNTIYF
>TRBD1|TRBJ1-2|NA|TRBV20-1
TGCAGTGTCAGGGGGAGTGGCTACACCTTC
CSVRGSGYTF
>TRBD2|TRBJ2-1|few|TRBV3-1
TGTGCCAGCAGCCAAGTCTCTTTTGGCGGGGGAGTCTACAATGAGCAGTTCTTC
CASSQVSFGGGVYNEQFF
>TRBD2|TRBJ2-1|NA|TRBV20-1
TGCAGTGCAAGTGGGGGGGGCTCCTACAATGAGCAGTTCTTC
CSASGGGSYNEQFF
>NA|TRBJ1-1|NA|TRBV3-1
TGTGCCAGCAGCCCCCTTTGGAGGTACACTGAAGCTTTCTTT
CASSPLWRYTEAFF
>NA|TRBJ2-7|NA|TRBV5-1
TGCGCCAGCAGCTTGGAAGGCGGCTACTCCTACGAGCAGTACTTC
CASSLEGGYSYEQYF
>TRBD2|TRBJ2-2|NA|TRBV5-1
TGCGCCAGCAGCTTGGAACTAGCGGGGCGGTCCACCGGGGAGCTGTTTTTT
CASSLELAGRSTGELFF
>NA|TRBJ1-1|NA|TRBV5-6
TGTGCCAGCAGCTTGTACAGGCTTAACACTGAAGCTTTCTTT
CASSLYRLNTEAFF
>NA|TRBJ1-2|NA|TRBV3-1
TGTGCCAGCAGCCAAGAAGGCGGGGGTGAGGATGGCTACACCTTC
CASSQEGGGEDGYTF
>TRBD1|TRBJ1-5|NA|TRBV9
TGTGCCAGCAGCGTGACAGGGTATGGGAATCAGCCCCAGCATTTT
CASSVTGYGNQPQHF
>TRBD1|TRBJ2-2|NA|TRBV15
TGTGCCACCAGCAGAGAACAGGGGATAGGGGAGCTGTTTTTT
CATSREQGIGELFF